The clone carrying this TCR beta chain was counted many times. Germline values: CDR1 SGHTA, CDR2 FQGNSA. The length of the CDR3 is 15 residues. The V segment lost 5 bases and the J segment 6 bases; nucleotides outside the gene matches: 4. The data were taken from a study of human T cells and chemical hapten exposure. As the library was built, unique molecular identifiers were attached to individual cDNA molecules. MiXCR, applied by TCRdb to the RACE reads, yields one record per CDR3 protein. Seen here are roughly 150,000 distinct CDR3 sequences, roughly 26% observed once, and the top ten hold roughly 2%. The sample's time point: patch test 3, about 24 weeks after DPC sensitization. Treatment of the sample: therapeutic diphenylcyclopropenone sensitization with weekly scalp DPC.

The TCR comes from a young woman with alopecia areata. Some clones in this sample may be carry-over from other donors' samples. The chain is built from TRBV7-2 and TRBJ2-3; 14 positions match TRBD2. Sequenced material: whole blood, taken in connection with sensitization to the hapten diphenylcyclopropenone (DPC). This chain's CDR3 is CASSGGLAGVDTQYF. In DNA form, the CDR3 reads TGTGCCAGCAGCGGGGGACTAGCGGGAGTGGATACGCAGTATTTT.